The entry below gives a single TCR beta chain sequence along with its context. The antigen is unknown. Blood was drawn once from each donor into heparinised tubes. The draws averaged around 120 mL. The source of the sample is a study of beta chain features in type 1 diabetes. Study-level information: Healthy donors, compared against patients, showed similar age, gender and cell yields.

This CDR3 region has 10 residues. Looked up from germline, CDR1 is DFQATT and CDR2 is SNEGSKA (reference sequence). Trimming took off 3 bases at V and 6 bases at J, with 5 bases between the two ends. Sequenced material consisted of expressed TCRB transcripts (all of the isolated RNA was reverse transcribed). Generated by immunoSEQ multiplex PCR, the TCRdb table keeps only in-frame clones and is missing some. The top ten clones hold about 0.02% of a sample with 550,000 to 850,000 clones, around 15% of them seen once. Study-wide results and limits: For Type 1 diabetes patients, all four CD4+ subsets carried TCRB CDR3s that were moderately but significantly shorter. High TCR expression in some cells could lead to their over-representation in cDNA sequencing.

The sequenced sample consisted of naive CD4+ T cells from blood. The clonotype originates from a man aged 18 to 35 with type 1 diabetes. The V gene is TRBV20-1, the J gene TRBJ1-1; D gene unclear. For the CDR3, the DNA is TGCAGTGCTAGTCTACCTGAAGCTTTCTTT. Amino acid sequence: CSASLPEAFF.